These T cell receptor beta chains were read from a single sample in a study of blood T cell repertoires in COVID-19. Only in-frame clones appear in the TCRdb table, and some are missing; sequencing was by immunoSEQ multiplex PCR. The profile shows around 220,000 clones, about four fifths of them singletons. The sequenced sample consisted of PBMCs or T cells enriched from blood (not recorded which). The receptors stem from a woman in her 40s who had recovered from COVID-19. Each CDR3 is given with its conserved first and last residue. A D gene is named only where the DNA matches it firmly. Clone size appears in some rows only: once, few, many, or a class for an expanded clone.

>TRBJ1-1|11|TRBV20-1|NA|NA
CSARVDREAFF
TGCAGTGCTCGAGTCGACAGGGAAGCTTTCTTT
>TRBJ1-2|13|TRBV28|few|NA
CASSFGSNYGYTF
TGTGCCAGCAGTTTTGGGAGTAACTATGGCTACACCTTC
>TRBJ1-1|13|TRBV9|NA|NA
CASSVAPGAEAFF
TGTGCCAGCAGCGTAGCGCCCGGTGCTGAAGCTTTCTTT
>TRBJ2-3|13|TRBV2|NA|NA
CAGRTGEIDTQYF
TGTGCCGGTAGGACGGGAGAAATAGATACGCAGTATTTT
>TRBJ2-1|13|TRBV29-1|once|NA
CSVVSRRSWEQFF
TGCAGCGTTGTCTCGCGGAGGAGCTGGGAGCAGTTCTTC
>TRBJ2-5|16|TRBV10-3|NA|TRBD2
CAISASEREGGETQYF
TGTGCCATCAGTGCCTCGGAGCGGGAGGGGGGGGAGACCCAGTACTTC
>TRBJ1-1|12|TRBV12-3/TRBV12-4|once|NA
CASSLYMGDAFF
TGTGCCAGCAGTCTTTATATGGGCGATGCTTTCTTT
>TRBJ2-3|15|TRBV2|NA|NA
CASSGQRPSTDTQYF
TGTGCCAGCAGTGGACAGCGCCCTAGCACAGATACGCAGTATTTT
>TRBJ1-6|14|TRBV18|NA|NA
CASSSGLRNSPLHF
TGTGCCAGCTCATCGGGACTAAGAAATTCACCCCTCCACTTT
>TRBJ2-7|15|TRBV27|few|TRBD2
CASSLGGRVSYEQYF
TGTGCCAGCAGTCTGGGCGGGAGGGTCTCCTACGAGCAGTACTTC
>TRBJ2-3|11|TRBV29-1|NA|NA
CSVDGGESGYF
TGCAGCGTTGATGGAGGCGAATCGGGGTATTTT
>TRBJ2-5|15|TRBV27|NA|NA
CASSLSSGTQETQYF
TGTGCCAGCAGTTTATCTAGCGGAACCCAAGAGACCCAGTACTTC
>TRBJ1-2|16|TRBV19|NA|TRBD1
CASSPRGQGGDYGYTF
TGTGCCAGTAGTCCCAGAGGACAGGGGGGGGACTATGGCTACACCTTC
>TRBJ1-5|14|TRBV6-1|NA|NA
CASSDRSSNQPQHF
TGTGCCAGCAGTGACAGAAGTAGCAATCAGCCCCAGCATTTT
>TRBJ2-7|15|TRBV28|few|TRBD2
CASTPSGTGSYEQYF
TGTGCCAGCACCCCTAGCGGGACGGGCTCCTACGAGCAGTACTTC
>TRBJ1-1|18|TRBV14|NA|NA
CASSQLSTGVTLNTEAFF
TGTGCCAGCAGCCAGTTATCCACAGGAGTAACGTTGAACACTGAAGCTTTCTTT
>TRBJ2-7|13|TRBV27|NA|NA
CASSLGLHYEQYF
TGTGCCAGCAGTTTAGGGCTACACTACGAGCAGTACTTC
>TRBJ1-5|15|TRBV28|NA|NA
CASNGQYGRNQPQHF
TGTGCCAGCAACGGACAGTATGGCCGGAATCAGCCCCAGCATTTT
>TRBJ2-1|16|TRBV24-1|NA|NA
CATAARGLSSYNEQFF
TGTGCCACCGCGGCCCGGGGATTGAGCTCCTACAATGAGCAGTTCTTC
>TRBJ2-2|17|TRBV9|NA|TRBD1
CASSVTGQGANTGELFF
TGTGCCAGCAGCGTAACAGGGCAGGGGGCGAACACCGGGGAGCTGTTTTTT
>TRBJ2-5|16|TRBV9|NA|TRBD2
CASSAGTSGRLETQYF
TGTGCCAGCAGCGCCGGGACTAGCGGGAGGCTAGAGACCCAGTACTTC
>TRBJ2-2|15|TRBV6-5|few|TRBD1
CASRKDRGNTGELFF
TGTGCCAGCAGGAAGGACAGGGGGAACACCGGGGAGCTGTTTTTT
>TRBJ1-3|13|TRBV24-1|NA|TRBD1
CATSDSRGDTIYF
TGTGCCACCAGTGATTCCAGGGGGGACACCATATATTTT
>TRBJ2-2|18|TRBV4-1|NA|TRBD2
CASSQARLAGGYTGELFF
TGCGCCAGCAGCCAAGCCCGGCTAGCGGGAGGGTACACCGGGGAGCTGTTTTTT
>TRBJ2-3|14|TRBV25-1|NA|NA
CASSGAILTDTQYF
TGTGCCAGCAGTGGAGCAATCCTCACAGATACGCAGTATTTT